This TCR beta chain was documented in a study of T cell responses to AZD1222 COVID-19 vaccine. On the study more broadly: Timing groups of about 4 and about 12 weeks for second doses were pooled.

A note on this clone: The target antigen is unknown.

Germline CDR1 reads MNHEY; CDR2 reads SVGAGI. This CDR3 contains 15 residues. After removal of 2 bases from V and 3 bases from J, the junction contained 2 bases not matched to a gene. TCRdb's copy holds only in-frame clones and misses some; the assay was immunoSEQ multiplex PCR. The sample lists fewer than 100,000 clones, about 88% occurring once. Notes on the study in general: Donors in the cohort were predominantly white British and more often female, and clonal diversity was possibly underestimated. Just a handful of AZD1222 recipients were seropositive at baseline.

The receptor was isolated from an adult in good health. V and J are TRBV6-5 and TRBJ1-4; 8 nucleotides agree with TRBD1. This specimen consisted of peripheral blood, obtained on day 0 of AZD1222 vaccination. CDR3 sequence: CASSYGTGSNEKLFF. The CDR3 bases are TGTGCCAGCAGTTACGGGACAGGATCTAATGAAAAACTGTTTTTT.